This T cell receptor beta chain originates from a study of cytomegalovirus exposure and HLA in healthy donors (dated by TCRdb to the late 2010s). Regarding the study in general: According to an earlier analysis of 450 to 650 of the donors, some 180 million T cells yielded roughly 110 million unique TCR beta sequences and 276 Gb of sequence data. Among 300 to 500 genotyped donors of the cohort, an average of approximately 240,000 unique TCR beta nucleotide sequences was sequenced per donor, of which about 19% were non-productive. An earlier analysis of around 540 of the donors applied high-throughput TCR beta sequencing to assess whether each TCR beta V gene segment acted as functional or pseudogenic. The study profiled the T cell repertoires of 666 subjects by immunosequencing and related them to cytomegalovirus serostatus. The number of typed donors differed by locus: roughly 629-640 for A, B, C, DRB1 and DQB1; 500 to 550 for DQA1; fewer than 610 for DPA1; and about 450 for DPB1. Donor age, sex, ethnicity and CMV serostatus were compiled alongside the repertoire data. High-throughput TCR immunosequencing, statistical association of individual TCRs with disease status, and machine learning were combined to predict cytomegalovirus infection status. An early release covering more than 500 HLA-typed donors comprised approximately 290 gigabases of sequencing data and around 85 million unique TCR sequences. A later genetic analysis used genome-wide SNP genotypes for about 60% of the 666 donors, treating that subset as a discovery cohort. The genetic ancestry cluster associated with self-reported Caucasian donors included roughly four fifths of the roughly 400 genotyped donors. Along with the roughly 710-subject first cohort, a separate validation cohort of around 110 different subjects was used. Because of strong linkage in the cohort, 4 to 6 DR-DQ haplotypes were treated as single units for association and clustering. All discovery cohort repertoires had been generated using a single sequencing platform. The study aimed to test whether cataloging public T cell receptors could reveal signatures of past pathogen exposure. Rather than drawing on any new phenotypic data, the later analysis identified candidate immune exposures from TCR beta sequences and the way those sequences occurred across donors. A later analysis re-examined previously published TCR beta repertoires from about 670 donors and added high-resolution HLA genotyping to investigate patterns of TCR occurrence. HLA typing covered class I and class II loci at four-digit resolution.

Per the germline V gene (reference sequence), GTSNPN is the CDR1 and SVGIG is the CDR2. Inclusive of the bounding cysteine and phenylalanine, the CDR3 is 13 residues long. Left in the record is the CDR3 DNA by itself, 39 bases read in frame from the first base. V is cut back by 1 base and J by 11 bases, with 6 bases in the junction unmatched. The cohort consisted of hundreds of healthy bone marrow donors. At the time of sampling, every cohort member was nominally healthy, though immune exposures that went unrecorded were likely present. The donor tested CMV seropositive and was one of the 289 seropositive cohort members. Each donor provided a peripheral blood sample, and peripheral blood mononuclear cells were used for TCR beta sequencing. Genomic DNA extraction from the blood cell samples was performed with the Qiagen DNeasy Blood Extraction Kit. The full study reports these points: Three of the identified cytomegalovirus-associated TCR beta chains were confirmed in vitro to be specific for cytomegalovirus antigens. The only immune exposure information available for the cohort was CMV serostatus. Because counts were too low, about 15 rarely observed V segments, including chromosome 9 orphons, were left out of the earlier analysis of 587 of the donors. The classifier was reported to diagnose cytomegalovirus status with high specificity and sensitivity in both the original cohort and the validation cohort. A cluster of highly shared sequence variants was judged likely to be a technical artifact of the sequencing pipeline. A further reported finding was that TCR beta sequences accurately predicted the HLA-A and HLA-B alleles for most subjects in the first cohort. The study listed 164 TCR beta chains as associated with cytomegalovirus. Roughly uniform sequencing depth across donors was assumed in presence/absence analyses, although this assumption may not hold. A later analysis found that TCR association rates varied across HLA loci, with DRB1 alleles showing the most associated TCRs and HLA-C alleles the fewest. In this cohort, only TCR beta chains were sequenced, and detectable features were limited by the absence of alpha or paired-chain data. In a later analysis, most CMV-associated TCR beta chains were found to appear HLA-restricted, with HLA associations seemingly driven largely by CMV exposure. Most TCR sequences were observed very rarely across donors, whereas some public TCRs were present in many individuals. It was suggested by the authors that the approach could potentially be generalized to other disease states and immunological phenotypes. In a later genetic analysis, a missense DCLRE1C variant was associated with V-gene and J-gene trimming of TCR beta chains, and the association was replicated in an independent cohort. Correlated functional status among segregating V segments might reflect linkage disequilibrium, but an unknown experimental factor could not be ruled out. In a later analysis, some 18,000 TCR beta sequences were associated with specific HLA alleles at a false discovery rate of 0.05. Because HLA typing was missing for some donors at each locus, association tests included only the typed subset. According to a later analysis, parvovirus B19, influenza, CMV and Epstein-Barr virus appeared linked to several top co-occurrence clusters. Some IMGT-functional V segments, including TRBV6-2 and TRBV6-3, could not be told apart with the 87-base-pair reads, so those segments were excluded. According to a later genetic analysis, donors in an Asian-associated ancestry cluster had fewer N-insertions in productive TCRs than the approximately 630-donor mean. In an earlier analysis of some 500 of the donors, most TCR beta V segments were observed in productive rearrangements about 87% or about 30% of the time, broadly matching IMGT annotations. In a later analysis, HLA-associated TCR beta chains showed more clonal expansion and lower generation probabilities than non-associated chains that were equally common. When HLA alleles, especially DR and DQ, strongly co-occurred, attributing TCR associations to individual alleles was difficult.

The library was built by means of the immunoSEQ multiplex PCR assay. A mixture of 60 forward primers for TCR Vbeta segments and 13 reverse primers for TCR Jbeta segments was used in the multiplex PCR. Amplification of the CDR3 region of rearranged TCR beta genes was performed with a multiplex PCR assay on genomic DNA. The amplified TCR beta libraries were sequenced on the Illumina HiSeq System as 87-base-pair reads. The study's processing was this. A later analysis tallied 75 million to 95 million unique TCR beta chains across the 660 or so repertoires, and about 12 million of those chains were shared by two or more donors. To remove PCR and sequencing errors, raw reads were error-corrected and collapsed into unique sequences using a nearest-neighbor algorithm that merged closely related sequences. Alignment of CDR3 sequences to IMGT reference sequences was used to assign V, D and J gene segments. For a sequence to be retained, at least a six-nucleotide match to both a V gene segment and a J gene segment was required. Rearrangements were classified as productive when the CDR3 lacked stop codons and remained in frame with V and J, and all other rearrangements were classified as non-productive. CDR3 was defined according to IMGT convention as the region running from the second conserved V-encoded cysteine to the conserved J-encoded phenylalanine. The earlier analysis of fewer than 750 of the donors excluded sequences that lacked an unambiguous match to a single V gene segment. In an earlier analysis of approximately 500 of the donors, a V segment was called functional when productive rearrangements were above 56.7%, and segregating when the standard deviation between donors exceeded 5%. A statistical classification framework was built to diagnose cytomegalovirus status from the catalog of TCR beta chain sequences. In a later analysis, V and J genes were assigned by comparing TCR nucleotide sequences against IMGT/GENE-DB human TR gene sequences. The TCRdist pipeline was used in a later analysis to assign CDR3 sequences and most-parsimonious VDJ recombination scenarios. A later analysis defined each TCR beta chain by its CDR3 amino acid sequence plus V-gene family, and excluded reads lacking a unique V-gene family. In a later analysis, around 600 highly shared, low-generation-probability nucleotide sequences were removed to address suspected cross-contamination and a sequencing artifact. In a later analysis, a clonal expansion index was calculated for each public chain from normalized within-repertoire ranks of inferred template counts. A later analysis computed generation probabilities with a VDJ recombination model fitted to out-of-frame rearrangements, and checked the results against IGoR. A later analysis scored TCR-TCR, TCR-HLA and TCR-CMV co-occurrence with hypergeometric tests, applying a repertoire-size bias correction to TCR pairs. A later analysis estimated false discovery rates by permuting HLA or CMV assignments 20 times. In a later analysis, co-occurring TCRs were grouped with DBSCAN, and TCRdist sequence similarity was added when clustering was performed within HLA-allele-positive subsets. Co-occurrence clustering excluded repertoires with fewer than 30,000 or more than 120,000 public chains, plus five with anomalous nucleotide sharing. This is the immuneACCESS table as TCRdb keeps it, with only in-frame sequences that have V and J called. A part of the clones is gone; compared with another copy, unresolved V genes explain less than half, and the rest is unexplained. The V and J calls and clone size are taken from that table; D and trimming were inferred from the DNA. The sample yields some 67,000 clones; 85% to 90% were counted once. 9% to 13% of the sample belongs to the ten largest clones.

Details on this clone: Its specific antigen is unknown. Nothing much larger sits one base from this clone, and base qualities are not available.

The sequencing sample was made of PBMCs. The rearranged segments are TRBV30 and TRBJ1-3, and TRBD1 matches 9 of the central bases. The TCR comes from a woman aged 25 to 39 in good health and CMV-seropositive. The DNA sequence is as follows: TGTGCCTGGAGTGGAACGCGGACAGGGGCCATATATTTT. The translation is CAWSGTRTGAIYF.